This T cell receptor (beta chain) was sequenced in a study of shared clonotypes between healthy human individuals. The CDR3 contains 18 residues. CDR1 is SEHNR and CDR2 is FQNEAQ in the germline V gene (reference sequence). The J segment lost 0 bases and the V segment lost 5 bases, leaving 15 bases of the junction unmatched. The naive CD8 fraction comprised CD45RO-negative cells positively selected for CCR7 and excluded terminally differentiated effector memory CD45RA+ cells. Assay: immunoSEQ multiplex PCR; the TCRdb copy retains only in-frame clones and omits some. The table has about 2.1 million clones, about 92% seen once.

This chain uses TRBV7-9 with TRBJ1-2; TRBD1 matches 7 bases. The sequence came from a man younger than 35 in good health. Some clones in this sample may be carry-over from other donors' samples. The sequenced sample consisted of naive CD8+ T cells from PBMCs. The chain's CDR3 is CASSRPSQGPYANYGYTF. CDR3 sequence (DNA): TGTGCCAGCAGCCGCCCCTCACAGGGGCCCTACGCTAACTATGGCTACACCTTC. Looking up the rest from reference TRBV7-9 and TRBJ1-2 gives the full variable domain: DTGVSQNPRHKITKRGQNVTFRCDPISEHNRLYWYRQTLGQGPEFLTYFQNEAQLEKSRLLSDRFSAERPKGSFSTLEIQRTEQGDSAMYLCASSRPSQGPYANYGYTFGSGTRLTVV.